The clone carrying this T cell receptor beta chain was picked up a small number of times. The antigen is undetermined. Clones were read by immunoSEQ multiplex PCR, and TCRdb kept only the in-frame ones, dropping some. Of about 200,000 clones in the sample, 75% to 90% were seen once. Trimming left V 9 bases short and J 3 bases short, with 21 bases between. The CDR3 loop spans 16 amino acids. CDR1 and CDR2 from the germline V gene are SEHNR and FQNEAQ (reference sequence). This sample was included in a study of cytomegalovirus exposure and HLA in healthy donors. Separation from the roughly 680-subject first cohort characterized the roughly 130-subject validation cohort, to which the donors belonged. Study-wide points: The classifier was said to identify cytomegalovirus status with high specificity and sensitivity. One later analysis, an examination of the 90 to 150 validation repertoires, found that first-cohort TCR clusters tended to co-occur in them. The study labeled under 200 TCR beta chains cytomegalovirus-associated.

This chain uses TRBV7-9 with TRBJ1-5; D not certain. Input material: PBMCs. This sequence originates from a woman between 18 and 29 years old in good health and CMV-seronegative. CDR3 sequence (DNA): TGTGCCAGTGAGCTCACCTCGGGTCTCCTCAATCAGCCCCAGCATTTT. It translates to CASELTSGLLNQPQHF.